The source of this TCR beta chain is a study of metastatic and nonmetastatic thyroid tumors. The CDR3 covers 13 residues. V lost 7 bases and J 7 bases, leaving 16 bases between the germline ends. The germline gives CDR1 LGHDT, CDR2 YNNKEL (reference sequence). TCRdb re-called clones via MiXCR from the PCR reads. The sample yields some 14,000 clones, about 32% seen once. All patients were untreated before thyroid surgery. The sequence derives from a male donor with papillary thyroid cancer or a benign thyroid nodule (not recorded which). Some clones in this sample may be carry-over from other donors' samples. V and J are TRBV3-1 and TRBJ1-1; D is uncertain. Sequenced sample: tumor tissue. The CDR3 protein is CASIPTTRGEAFF. DNA of the CDR3: TGTGCCAGCATCCCTACTACGCGGGGTGAAGCTTTCTTT. Full variable domain (outside the CDR3, taken from reference TRBV3-1 and TRBJ1-1): DTAVSQTPKYLVTQMGNDKSIKCEQNLGHDTMYWYKQDSKKFLKIMFSYNNKELIINETVPNRFSPKSPDKAHLNLHINSLELGDSAVYFCASIPTTRGEAFFGQGTRLTVV.